This T cell receptor (beta chain) was observed in a study of cytomegalovirus exposure and HLA in healthy donors. The germline V gene encodes CDR1 SGDLS and CDR2 YYNGEE. The CDR3 loop spans 17 amino acids. V was trimmed by 2 bases and J by 0 bases, leaving 15 bases between them. Primers included in the PCR were 60 Vbeta and 13 Jbeta primers. Profiled with immunoSEQ multiplex PCR; TCRdb holds only in-frame clones, not every one. Of fewer than 200,000 clones in the sample, 79% were seen once. Source material: PBMCs. V usage is TRBV9 and J usage is TRBJ1-3; D remains unclear. This TCR was sampled from a woman in her forties in good health and CMV-seronegative. CDR3 DNA sequence: TGTGCCAGCAGCGTGTCTCTCCGGGATAACTCTGGAAACACCATATATTTT. It yields the protein CASSVSLRDNSGNTIYF.